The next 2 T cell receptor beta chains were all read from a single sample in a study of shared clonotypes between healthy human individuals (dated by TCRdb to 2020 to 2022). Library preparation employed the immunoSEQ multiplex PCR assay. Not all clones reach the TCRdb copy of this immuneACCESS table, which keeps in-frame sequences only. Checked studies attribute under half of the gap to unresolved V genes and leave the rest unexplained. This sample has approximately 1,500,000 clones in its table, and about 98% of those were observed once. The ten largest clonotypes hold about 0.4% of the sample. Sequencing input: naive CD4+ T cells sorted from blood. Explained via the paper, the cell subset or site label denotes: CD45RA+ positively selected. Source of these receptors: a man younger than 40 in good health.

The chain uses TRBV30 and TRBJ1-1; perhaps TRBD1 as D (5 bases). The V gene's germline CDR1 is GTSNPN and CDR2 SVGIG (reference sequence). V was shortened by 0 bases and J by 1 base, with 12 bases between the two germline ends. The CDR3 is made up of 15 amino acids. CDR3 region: CAWSVGMGGNTEAFF. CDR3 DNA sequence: TGTGCCTGGAGTGTAGGGATGGGGGGGAACACTGAAGCTTTCTTT.

The CDR3 protein is CASSKDTGEATDTQYF. The CDR3 region has the DNA TGTGCCAGCAGCAAAGATACGGGAGAGGCGACAGATACGCAGTATTTT. This chain joins TRBV21-1 and TRBJ2-3; the tabulated D call, TRBD2, remains unverified against the DNA. TRBV21-1 is a documented pseudogene. This CDR3 spans 16 amino acids.